This passage covers 24 T cell receptor beta chains from one sample sequenced in a study of OX40 agonist ivuxolimab in advanced cancers. Measured with immunoSEQ multiplex PCR; TCRdb has only the in-frame clones, and not every one. Of roughly 20,000 clones in the sample, just under 75% were seen once. This specimen was CD4+ or CD8+ T cells sorted from blood, taken in a trial of the OX40 agonist ivuxolimab. The receptors originated from an adult with an advanced solid tumor such as melanoma, head and neck, liver or kidney cancer.

This clone came up once. This rearrangement joins TRBV7-2 to TRBJ1-2; D not certain. V lost 4 bases to trimming and J lost 3 bases, with 12 bases between them. This CDR3 has 14 amino acids. Per the germline V gene, CDR1 is SGHTA and CDR2 is FQGNSA. The CDR3 loop is CASSSGRAHYGYTF. The CDR3 coding sequence is TGTGCCAGCAGCTCCGGCCGGGCCCACTATGGCTACACCTTC.

This clone came up once. This rearrangement joins TRBV27 to TRBJ2-1, with D possibly being TRBD2 (6 bases). Trimming shortened V by 1 base and J by 5 bases, and 12 bases separated the two germline ends. There are 15 residues in the CDR3. The germline CDR1 and CDR2 sequences are MNHEY and SMNVEV (reference sequence). CDR3 region: CASSLLGGADNEQFF. In DNA, the CDR3 is TGTGCCAGCAGTTTATTAGGCGGGGCCGACAATGAGCAGTTCTTC.

The chain combines TRBV5-1 with TRBJ1-6, with D maybe TRBD1 (6 bases). The germline V gene encodes CDR1 SGHRS and CDR2 YFSETQ. V was clipped by 1 base and J by 5 bases, with 10 bases between them. This CDR3 comprises 15 residues. The CDR3 DNA reads as TGCGCCAGCAGCTTGACCACAGGGAATAATTCACCCCTCCACTTT. Residues: CASSLTTGNNSPLHF.

This clone was detected a few times. This rearrangement joins TRBV6-5 to TRBJ2-7; TRBD1 matches at 9 bases. Germline V gives CDR1 MNHEY, CDR2 SVGAGI. Trimming at V came to 5 bases and at J to 6 bases, leaving 8 bases not matched to a gene. The CDR3 extends over 14 amino acids. CDR3: CASSRGQGVAEQYF. The CDR3 region has the DNA TGTGCCAGCAGTCGGGGACAGGGAGTAGCCGAGCAGTACTTC.

The chain uses TRBV9 and TRBJ2-7; D possibly uses TRBD1 or TRBD2 (5 bases each). CDR1 and CDR2 from the germline V gene are SGDLS and YYNGEE. V lost 0 bases and J lost 5, with 18 bases in between. This CDR3 is 16 amino acids long. Here the CDR3 reads CASSVGVGVSRDEQYF. CDR3 coding DNA: TGTGCCAGCAGCGTAGGGGTGGGAGTCAGCAGGGACGAGCAGTACTTC.

The CDR3 here is CASSEGPYNEQFF. CDR3 sequence (DNA): TGTGCCAGCAGTGAAGGGCCTTACAATGAGCAGTTCTTC. This chain joins TRBV2 and TRBJ2-1, with D unresolved. The CDR3 has 13 residues. The germline CDR1 and CDR2 sequences are SNHLY and FYNNEI. V was pared by 1 base and J by 4 bases, with 5 bases between.

Of note for this clone: An end of the junction differs from the germline gene, which may be a read error. The rearrangement links TRBV7-2 to TRBJ2-7; tentatively, D is TRBD2 (6 bases). The CDR3 has 15 amino acids. In germline, CDR1 is SGHTA, CDR2 FQGNSA. The CDR3 loop is CASSLVAESSYEQCF. CDR3 in DNA: TGTGCCAGCAGCCTAGTAGCGGAAAGCTCCTACGAGCAGTGCTTC. Complete variable domain (other parts from reference TRBV7-2 and TRBJ2-7): GAGVSQSPSNKVTEKGKDVELRCDPISGHTALYWYRQSLGQGLEFLIYFQGNSAPDKSGLPSDRFSAERTGGSVSTLTIQRTQQEDSAVYLCASSLVAESSYEQCFGPGTRLTVT.

This rearrangement joins TRBV4-3 to TRBJ1-4; weak D call: TRBD1 (5 bases). Trimming cost V 0 bases and J 7 bases, with 18 bases left between them. CDR3 length: 17 residues. The germline CDR1 and CDR2 sequences are LGHNA and YSLEER. The CDR3 DNA reads TGCGCCAGCAGCCAAGATTTGGGGACCGAACTGATTGAAAAACTGTTTTTT. Protein product: CASSQDLGTELIEKLFF.

This clone has only one observation. The V and J genes are TRBV2 and TRBJ2-7; TRBD1 might be the D (5 bases). The germline V gene has CDR1 SNHLY and CDR2 FYNNEI. The CDR3 covers 13 residues. The V gene lost 4 bases and the J gene lost 3 bases, with 10 bases spanning the gap. The CDR3 nucleotides are TGTGCCAGCAGTGGGACACTGAGCTACGAGCAGTACTTC. It is translated as CASSGTLSYEQYF.

The chain links TRBV6-6 to TRBJ1-4; TRBD1 matches at 10 bases. V shed 2 bases, J shed 8 bases, and the junction held 5 bases outside the gene matches. Germline CDR1 is MNHNY and CDR2 is SVGAGI (reference sequence). The CDR3 is made up of 15 amino acids. Here the CDR3 reads CASSYPTGGEEKLFF. The CDR3 bases are TGTGCCAGCAGTTACCCGACAGGGGGCGAGGAAAAACTGTTTTTT.

This chain connects TRBV7-9 to TRBJ2-7, with D maybe TRBD2 (6 bases). With 5 bases removed from V and 1 base from J, the gap between germline ends came to 15 bases. The length of the CDR3 is 15 residues. Looked up from germline, CDR1 is SEHNR and CDR2 is FQNEAQ (reference sequence). CDR3 in DNA: TGTGCCAGCAGCCCGAACCCCGGGGGTTCCTACGAGCAGTACTTC. It codes for CASSPNPGGSYEQYF.

The rearrangement joins TRBV7-6 to TRBJ2-2; 7 nucleotides align to TRBD1. Germline V CDR1 and CDR2: SGHVS, FNYEAQ. The CDR3 covers 16 residues. The V segment lost 5 bases and the J segment 4 bases; nucleotides outside the gene matches: 10. The CDR3 sequence is CASSHRGGEVTGELFF. The DNA for the CDR3 is TGTGCCAGCAGCCACCGAGGGGGCGAAGTCACCGGGGAGCTGTTTTTT.

V usage is TRBV7-6 and J usage is TRBJ1-1; D is possibly TRBD1 (6 bases). The CDR3 consists of 17 residues. CDR1 is SGHVS and CDR2 is FNYEAQ in the germline V gene. V shed 4 bases and J shed 0 bases, with 18 bases lying between them. This CDR3 is CASSSGDFLSMNTEAFF. CDR3 sequence (DNA): TGTGCCAGCAGCTCAGGGGATTTTCTCTCAATGAACACTGAAGCTTTCTTT.

The rearrangement uses TRBV27 and TRBJ2-7; TRBD2 agrees at 8 bases. Per the germline V gene, CDR1 is MNHEY and CDR2 is SMNVEV (reference sequence). The CDR3 spans 19 residues. With 5 bases clipped from V and 0 bases from J, the junction kept 18 bases outside the gene matches. In DNA, the CDR3 is TGTGCCAGCAGTCCCTGGGGAGGACTAGCACGCCTAAGCTCCTACGAGCAGTACTTC. Translation: CASSPWGGLARLSSYEQYF.

The V and J genes are TRBV2 and TRBJ2-1; D is unclear. The CDR3 contains 13 residues. Trimming left V 2 bases short and J 1 base short, with 3 bases between. The germline CDR1 and CDR2 sequences are SNHLY and FYNNEI. CDR3 sequence: CASSETSYNEQFF. The CDR3, as DNA: TGTGCCAGCAGTGAAACTTCCTACAATGAGCAGTTCTTC.

This sequence joins TRBV9 and TRBJ2-7; D could derive from TRBD1 or TRBD2 (5 bases each). The V gene lost 3 bases and the J gene lost 6 bases, with 16 bases spanning the gap. There are 14 residues in the CDR3. The V gene's germline CDR1 is SGDLS and CDR2 YYNGEE. The CDR3 region has the DNA TGTGCCAGCAGCGGCCGGGACCCTAGGGGCGAGCAGTACTTC. This sequence encodes CASSGRDPRGEQYF.

V usage is TRBV10-3 and J usage is TRBJ1-2; D unresolved. This CDR3 region has 15 residues. V shed 0 bases and J shed 6 bases, with 14 bases lying between them. The germline gives CDR1 ENHRY, CDR2 SYGVKD. The CDR3: CAISESVLGRDGYTF. The CDR3, as DNA: TGTGCCATCAGTGAGTCGGTGTTGGGAAGGGATGGCTACACCTTC.

This sequence joins TRBV7-9 and TRBJ1-5, with a weak D call TRBD1 (6 bases). Germline CDR1 and CDR2: SEHNR and FQNEAQ (reference sequence). Trimming shortened V by 4 bases and J by 8 bases, and 18 bases separated the two germline ends. The CDR3 is 15 amino acids. CDR3 sequence reads: CASSSGDRRQEPQHF. The CDR3 DNA sequence: TGTGCCAGCAGCTCTGGGGACCGGCGACAGGAGCCCCAGCATTTT.

The chain links TRBV2 to TRBJ1-2; tentatively, D is TRBD1 (5 bases). Trimming removed 1 base at V and 6 bases at J, with 15 bases between. The CDR3 sequence is 15 residues long. Per germline, CDR1 SNHLY and CDR2 FYNNEI. CDR3 loop: CASSEGGGTVDGYTF. CDR3 DNA sequence: TGTGCCAGCAGTGAAGGGGGAGGGACCGTCGATGGCTACACCTTC.

The V gene is TRBV9, the J gene TRBJ1-2; possible D gene TRBD1, 6 bases. CDR1 is SGDLS and CDR2 is YYNGEE in the germline V gene. Trimming removed 3 bases at V and 7 bases at J, with 22 bases between. This CDR3 has 16 amino acids. The DNA for the CDR3 is TGTGCCAGCAGCGCCTCAGGGGTCTCAAGCACGCTTGGCTACACCTTC. Translation gives CASSASGVSSTLGYTF.

By sample fraction, this clone is medium-sized (0.01 to 0.1%). This sequence joins TRBV4-1 and TRBJ2-7, with a tentative D call TRBD1 (6 bases). Germline assignment: CDR1 MGHRA and CDR2 YSYEKL. V lost 0 bases and J lost 2, with 8 bases in between. The CDR3 covers 14 residues. The CDR3 is CASSQDPGAYEQYF. CDR3 bases: TGCGCCAGCAGCCAAGATCCAGGGGCCTACGAGCAGTACTTC.

This clone was recorded only once. The chain employs TRBV27 and TRBJ2-5, with D perhaps matching TRBD1 or TRBD2 (5 bases each). CDR3 length: 15 residues. In germline, CDR1 is MNHEY, CDR2 SMNVEV (reference sequence). The germline V and J ends were trimmed by 1 base and 4 bases, with 13 bases remaining between them. CDR3 sequence (DNA): TGTGCCAGCAGTTTATTAGGGACCCGCGGAGAGACCCAGTACTTC. As protein: CASSLLGTRGETQYF.

This chain links TRBV19 with TRBJ1-1; D is perhaps TRBD1 (6 bases). With 4 bases removed from V and 1 base from J, the gap between germline ends came to 16 bases. CDR1 is LNHDA, CDR2 SQIVND, per germline (reference sequence). This CDR3 has 16 residues. The CDR3 is CASSTLKRGKNTEAFF. The CDR3 bases are TGTGCCAGTAGTACCCTCAAAAGGGGGAAGAACACTGAAGCTTTCTTT.

This clone was picked up one time. The CDR3 coding sequence is TGTGCCAGCAGCTTAACGCTGGCCCCTAGCACAGATACGCAGTATTTT. It specifies CASSLTLAPSTDTQYF. The chain recombines TRBV7-8 with TRBJ2-3; D remains unclear. The germline V and J ends were trimmed by 2 bases and 0 bases, with 12 bases remaining between them. CDR1 SGHVS and CDR2 FQNEAQ come from the germline V gene. This CDR3 is built from 16 residues.